These 32 T cell receptor beta chains were sequenced from one sample in a study of T cells after yellow fever vaccination. One entry per CDR3 protein results from TCRdb running MiXCR on the 5' RACE reads. Among 300,000 or so distinct CDR3 sequences listed, 4% were seen once. The sample was PBMCs, taken 5 days after the yellow fever booster vaccination. All receptors come from a man aged 18 to 30 who received the YFV17D yellow fever vaccine.

This clonotype was counted at least ten times. This rearrangement joins TRBV5-1 to TRBJ1-3; possible D gene TRBD1, 5 bases. The V end was cut by 0 bases, the J end by 6 bases, with 10 bases between. The CDR3 spans 14 residues. CDR1 and CDR2 from the germline V gene are SGHRS and YFSETQ. The CDR3 DNA sequence: TGCGCCAGCAGCTTGGAAGGGGTTCAAAACACCATATATTTT. It encodes CASSLEGVQNTIYF.

This clonotype appeared a few times. The chain couples TRBV3-1 to TRBJ2-1; the D is unclear. This CDR3 has 18 amino acids. V was cut by 1 base and J by 0 bases, with 16 bases left in between. The germline V gene has CDR1 LGHDT and CDR2 YNNKEL (reference sequence). The CDR3 here is CASSQGIGSLSSYNEQFF. In nucleotides, the CDR3 is TGTGCCAGCAGCCAAGGGATAGGATCCCTTAGCTCCTACAATGAGCAGTTCTTC.

This clonotype was observed many times. J is TRBJ1-1 and V is TRBV7-9; TRBD1 is a possible D gene (5 bases). Germline V gives CDR1 SEHNR, CDR2 FQNEAQ (reference sequence). The V end was cut by 0 bases, the J end by 4 bases, with 12 bases between. This CDR3 has 15 residues. CDR3 protein: CASSLARGRTTEAFF. In nucleotides, the CDR3 is TGTGCCAGCAGCTTAGCGCGGGGCCGGACCACTGAAGCTTTCTTT.

There are many counts of this clonotype. The chain employs TRBV12-3 or TRBV12-4 and TRBJ1-1; 10 bases agree with TRBD1. This CDR3 has 16 residues. Trimming at V came to 6 bases and at J to 11 bases, leaving 18 bases not matched to a gene. The CDR3: CASSLGGTGAFLGAFF. Here the CDR3 DNA reads TGTGCCAGCAGCCTAGGTGGGACAGGGGCCTTCCTGGGCGCTTTCTTT.

This clonotype showed up just a few times. The chain carries TRBV20-1 and TRBJ2-7; D call uncertain. The V end was cut by 3 bases, the J end by 7 bases, with 7 bases between. CDR1 DFQATT and CDR2 SNEGSKA come from the germline V gene (reference sequence). This CDR3 is 10 amino acids long. This chain's CDR3 is CSASRLEQYF. CDR3 DNA: TGCAGTGCTAGTCGGCTTGAGCAGTACTTC.

This clonotype has only a few counts. The chain is built from TRBV6-2 or TRBV6-3 and TRBJ1-1, with TRBD1 as a possible D gene (5 bases). The CDR3 has 14 amino acids. V lost 6 bases, J lost 4 bases, and 15 bases lay in between. Germline V gene lookup returns CDR1 MNHEY and CDR2 SVGEGT. CDR3 sequence reads: CASRKDGGGTEAFF. DNA for the CDR3: TGTGCCAGCAGGAAAGACGGGGGGGGCACTGAAGCTTTCTTT.

In its sample, this clonotype was seen a few times. The rearrangement uses TRBV7-2 and TRBJ1-4; 7 nucleotides line up with TRBD1. Losses at the gene ends were 8 bases for V and 5 bases for J; bases not matched to a gene: 5. CDR1 SGHTA and CDR2 FQGNSA come from the germline V gene. CDR3 length equals 13 residues. The CDR3: CASGDRENEKLFF. CDR3 nucleotide sequence: TGTGCCAGCGGGGACAGAGAAAATGAAAAACTGTTTTTT.

This clonotype was observed at least ten times. The chain couples TRBV6-5 to TRBJ2-6; D is unclear. The CDR3 contains 13 residues. Trimming pared 6 bases from V and 2 bases from J, leaving 5 bases between. The germline gives CDR1 MNHEY, CDR2 SVGAGI. For the CDR3, the DNA is TGTGCCAGCAGCGACCCTGGGGCCAACGTCCTGACTTTC. This sequence encodes CASSDPGANVLTF.

This clonotype was seen only a few times. The chain is built from TRBV7-2 and TRBJ2-7; 12 bases are shared with TRBD2. The J segment lost 3 bases and the V segment lost 1 base, leaving 4 bases of the junction unmatched. Germline CDR1 reads SGHTA; CDR2 reads FQGNSA. The CDR3 is 16 residues long. The CDR3 DNA reads TGTGCCAGCAGCTTAGTGGGACTAGCGGGCGTCTACGAGCAGTACGTC. It yields the protein CASSLVGLAGVYEQYV.

This clonotype was seen more than once but under ten times. The J gene is TRBJ2-7, the V gene TRBV20-1, with 10 bases that match TRBD2. V dropped 3 bases and J dropped 2; count of bases not matched to a gene: 4. The V gene's germline CDR1 is DFQATT and CDR2 SNEGSKA (reference sequence). The CDR3 is 14 residues long. The CDR3 DNA reads TGCAGTGCTAGTCTAGCGGGGGTCCCCTACGAGCAGTACGTC. Residues: CSASLAGVPYEQYV.

The chain is built from TRBV11-2 and TRBJ2-7, with TRBD1 matching over 8 bases. V shed 5 bases and J 2 bases; nucleotides not matched to a gene: 8. There are 15 residues in the CDR3. The germline CDR1 and CDR2 sequences are SGHAT and FQNNGV. This CDR3 is CASSLTGGLTYEQYF. CDR3 sequence (DNA): TGTGCCAGCAGCCTAACAGGGGGTCTCACCTACGAGCAGTACTTC.

The chain recombines TRBV7-9 with TRBJ1-1; 7 bases match TRBD1. The V gene end was trimmed by 7 bases and the J gene end by 2 bases; junction bases not matched to a gene: 10. CDR1 is SEHNR and CDR2 is FQNEAQ in the germline V gene (reference sequence). There are 15 residues in the CDR3. Written as DNA, the CDR3 is TGTGCCAGCATCCAGGACAGGCTCCGAAACACTGAAGCTTTCTTT. This codes for CASIQDRLRNTEAFF.

This chain joins TRBV5-1 and TRBJ2-5; possible D gene TRBD2, 6 bases. Germline V gives CDR1 SGHRS, CDR2 YFSETQ. The CDR3 contains 15 residues. Deletions cut 4 bases from V and 2 bases from J, with 15 bases between. CDR3 amino acids: CASSTDPRGQETQYF. In nucleotides, the CDR3 is TGCGCCAGCAGCACGGACCCGCGGGGTCAAGAGACCCAGTACTTC.

This clonotype appeared a few times. The V and J genes are TRBV7-2 and TRBJ2-5; D is tentatively TRBD1 or TRBD2 (5 bases each). Germline V gene data show CDR1 as SGHTA and CDR2 as FQGNSA. This CDR3 has 15 residues. Trimming shortened V by 1 base and J by 5 bases, and 14 bases separated the two germline ends. The CDR3 DNA reads TGTGCCAGCAGCTTAGTTGGGGGTGGTTCGGAGACCCAGTACTTC. Residues: CASSLVGGGSETQYF.

This clonotype was seen ten or more times. This chain joins TRBV5-6 and TRBJ1-1; no firm D call. CDR1 and CDR2 (germline): SGHDT, YYEEEE. Trimming took 1 base from V and 3 from J, leaving 7 bases between them. This CDR3 is built from 13 residues. The CDR3 coding sequence is TGTGCCAGCAGCTTGTCAACTTACACTGAAGCTTTCTTT. This translates into CASSLSTYTEAFF.

V and J are TRBV30 and TRBJ1-2; tentatively, D is TRBD1 (5 bases). This CDR3 is 14 amino acids long. Looked up from germline, CDR1 is GTSNPN and CDR2 is SVGIG (reference sequence). V lost 3 bases and J lost 0, with 11 bases in between. DNA of the CDR3: TGTGCCTGGAGCCTAGGGGCGGCTAACTATGGCTACACCTTC. This encodes CAWSLGAANYGYTF.

Many counts were recorded for this clonotype. This chain links TRBV3-1 with TRBJ2-1, with 13 nucleotides matching TRBD2. Germline V gene lookup returns CDR1 LGHDT and CDR2 YNNKEL (reference sequence). Trimming cost V 5 bases and J 3 bases; bases outside gene matches: 10. The CDR3 is 18 residues long. CDR3 in DNA: TGTGCCAGCAGCACCCGACTAGCGGGGGGCATCATCTACAATGAGCAGTTCTTC. Encoded protein: CASSTRLAGGIIYNEQFF.

There are a few counts of this clonotype. This CDR3 is CASNHPPTGVVLPAVNTEAFF. The CDR3, as DNA: TGTGCCAGCAATCACCCACCGACAGGGGTGGTCCTACCAGCCGTGAACACTGAAGCTTTCTTT. V gene TRBV12-3 or TRBV12-4 combines with J gene TRBJ1-1, with TRBD1 matching over 8 bases. The length of the CDR3 is 21 residues. J gave up 0 bases and V 7 bases, and 25 bases lay outside the gene matches.

The J gene is TRBJ1-2, the V gene TRBV5-1; D gene ambiguous. Trimming removed 0 bases from V and 5 bases from J, with 11 bases in between. Germline V CDR1 and CDR2: SGHRS, YFSETQ. CDR3 length equals 14 residues. The CDR3 bases are TGCGCCAGCAGCTTGGCACCTGGGGAGTATGGCTACACCTTC. Translating gives CASSLAPGEYGYTF.

Ten or more counts support this clonotype. The chain carries TRBV5-1 and TRBJ2-1; tentative D call: TRBD1 (6 bases). Germline values: CDR1 SGHRS, CDR2 YFSETQ. With 4 bases removed from V and 5 bases from J, the gap between germline ends came to 16 bases. This CDR3 has 15 amino acids. The chain's CDR3 is CASSPWTVENNEQFF. The CDR3 DNA is TGCGCCAGCAGCCCCTGGACAGTAGAAAACAATGAGCAGTTCTTC.

The V and J genes are TRBV12-3 or TRBV12-4 and TRBJ2-1; D is unresolved. The CDR3 runs to 14 residues. The V gene lost 5 bases and the J gene lost 6 bases, with 14 bases spanning the gap. The CDR3 DNA reads TGTGCCAGCAGTCCCTCCCCGGGTTCCAATGAGCAGTTCTTC. Residues: CASSPSPGSNEQFF.

This clonotype was counted only a few times. The DNA is left out, because the CDR3 cannot be placed on it with certainty; the CDR3 is given as TCRdb lists it. The genes are TRBV15 and TRBJ2-1; TRBD1 is taken as the D call from the table, unchecked against the DNA. From germline, CDR1 is LNHNV and CDR2 YYDKDF (reference sequence). The CDR3 contains 18 residues when both ends are counted. The CDR3 sequence is CATSMSSSSGQVSGEQFF.

This rearrangement joins TRBV28 to TRBJ1-5; D is ambiguous. CDR1 and CDR2 (germline): MDHEN, SYDVKM. This CDR3 contains 15 residues. Trimming pared 6 bases from V and 0 bases from J, leaving 12 bases between. CDR3 in DNA: TGTGCCAGCAGGACCAAGGTGGATAGCAATCAGCCCCAGCATTTT. This sequence encodes CASRTKVDSNQPQHF. Variable domain in full (rest from reference TRBV28 and TRBJ1-5): DVKVTQSSRYLVKRTGEKVFLECVQDMDHENMFWYRQDPGLGLRLIYFSYDVKMKEKGDIPEGYSVSREKKERFSLILESASTNQTSMYLCASRTKVDSNQPQHFGDGTRLSIL.

This clonotype was detected only a few times. CDR3 nucleotide sequence: TGTGCCAGCAGCTCCAGGCAGGGGGGTAGGAGTCAGCCCCAGCATTTT. Its translation: CASSSRQGGRSQPQHF. The chain links TRBV6-6 to TRBJ1-5, with 7 bases that match TRBD1. Germline loops: CDR1 MNHNY, CDR2 SVGAGI (reference sequence). This CDR3 comprises 16 residues. V lost 6 bases, J lost 6 bases, and 14 bases stayed unmatched.

This clonotype turned up a few times. V gene TRBV19 combines with J gene TRBJ2-3, with 8 bases fitting TRBD1. This CDR3 is built from 15 residues. With V trimmed by 4 bases and J by 6 bases, 9 bases remained unmatched. The germline V gene encodes CDR1 LNHDA and CDR2 SQIVND (reference sequence). The CDR3: CASSTVDRAGDTQYF. DNA of the CDR3: TGTGCCAGTAGTACAGTGGACAGGGCGGGCGATACGCAGTATTTT.

This chain joins TRBV4-3 and TRBJ2-3, with 13 positions matching TRBD2. The CDR3 is 17 residues long. V lost 5 bases, J lost 0 bases, and 5 bases stayed unmatched. The germline V gene has CDR1 LGHNA and CDR2 YSLEER. Here the CDR3 DNA reads TGCGCCAGCAGCTTGGGACTAGCGGGGACTAGCACAGATACGCAGTATTTT. Protein: CASSLGLAGTSTDTQYF.

This clonotype was seen many times. At one of its ends the junction is not consistent with the germline gene, which may arise from a read error. V gene TRBV7-9 combines with J gene TRBJ1-2; D gene uncertain. This CDR3 spans 11 amino acids. Germline CDR1 reads SEHNR; CDR2 reads FQNEAQ (reference sequence). CDR3 coding DNA: TGTGCCAGCAGCTTAACGGAAGCGAGTGCCTTC. It encodes CASSLTEASAF.

This clonotype has only a few counts. This chain joins TRBV6-5 and TRBJ1-2, with unresolved D. From germline, CDR1 is MNHEY and CDR2 SVGAGI. The CDR3 is made up of 13 amino acids. V lost 0 bases and J 8 bases, leaving 10 bases between the germline ends. CDR3 DNA: TGTGCCAGCAGTTACTCCTCGGTTTTCGGCTACACCTTC. Translating gives CASSYSSVFGYTF.

CDR3 nucleotide sequence: TGCGCCAGCAGCTTGATGGACAGCCGAGATACGCAGTATTTT. Protein product: CASSLMDSRDTQYF. This chain joins TRBV5-1 and TRBJ2-3; possible D gene TRBD1, 6 bases. This CDR3 comprises 14 residues. V was pared by 1 base and J by 5 bases, with 11 bases between. Germline values: CDR1 SGHRS, CDR2 YFSETQ.

The rearrangement links TRBV2 to TRBJ2-1; TRBD2 aligns across 9 bases. CDR3 size: 13 residues. V shed 6 bases and J 7 bases; nucleotides not matched to a gene: 4. Germline V gives CDR1 SNHLY, CDR2 FYNNEI. The CDR3 coding sequence is TGTGCCAGCAGCACGGCGGGGGGGAATGAGCAGTTCTTC. It specifies CASSTAGGNEQFF.

In this sample, this clonotype turned up many times. V and J are TRBV12-3 or TRBV12-4 and TRBJ1-2; no clear D. Trimming stripped 8 bases from V and 1 base from J, with 11 bases between. The CDR3 covers 13 residues. CDR3 region: CASYERDNYGYTF. The CDR3 nucleotides are TGTGCCAGCTACGAGAGGGATAACTATGGCTACACCTTC.

A few counts support this clonotype. This CDR3 reads CASSLSLADTQYF. CDR3 coding DNA: TGTGCCAGCAGTTTATCGTTAGCAGATACGCAGTATTTT. The chain recombines TRBV12-3 or TRBV12-4 with TRBJ2-3; D is ambiguous. Deletions cut 2 bases from V and 4 bases from J, with 7 bases between. The CDR3 totals 13 residues.